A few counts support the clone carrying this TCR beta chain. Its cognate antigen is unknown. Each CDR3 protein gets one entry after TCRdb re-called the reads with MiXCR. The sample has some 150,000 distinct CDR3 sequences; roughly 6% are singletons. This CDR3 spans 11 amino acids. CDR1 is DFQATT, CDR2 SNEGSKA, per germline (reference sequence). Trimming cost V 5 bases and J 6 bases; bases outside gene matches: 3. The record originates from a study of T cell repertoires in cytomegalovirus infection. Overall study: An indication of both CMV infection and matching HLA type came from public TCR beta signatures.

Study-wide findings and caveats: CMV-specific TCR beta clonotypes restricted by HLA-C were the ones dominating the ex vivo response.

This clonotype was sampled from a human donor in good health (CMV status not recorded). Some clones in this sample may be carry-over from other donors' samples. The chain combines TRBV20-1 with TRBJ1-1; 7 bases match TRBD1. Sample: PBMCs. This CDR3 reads CSAPGTAEAFF. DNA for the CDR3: TGCAGTGCTCCCGGGACAGCTGAAGCTTTCTTT.